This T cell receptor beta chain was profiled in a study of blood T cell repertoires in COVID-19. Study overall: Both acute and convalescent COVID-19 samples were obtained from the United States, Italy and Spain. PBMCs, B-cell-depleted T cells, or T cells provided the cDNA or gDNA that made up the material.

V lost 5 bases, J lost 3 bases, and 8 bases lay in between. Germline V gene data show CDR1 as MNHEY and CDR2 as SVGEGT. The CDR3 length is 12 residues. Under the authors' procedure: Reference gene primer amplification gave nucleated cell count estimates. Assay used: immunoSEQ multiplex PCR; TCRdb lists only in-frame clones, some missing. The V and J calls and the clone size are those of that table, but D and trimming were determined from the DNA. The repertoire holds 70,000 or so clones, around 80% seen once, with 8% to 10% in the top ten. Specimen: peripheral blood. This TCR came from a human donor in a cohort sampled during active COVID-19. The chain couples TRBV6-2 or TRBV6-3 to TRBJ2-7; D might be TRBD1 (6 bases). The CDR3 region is CASSVGGYEQYF. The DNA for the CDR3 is TGTGCCAGCAGTGTAGGGGGCTACGAGCAGTACTTC.